A single T cell receptor (beta chain) is shown here with its context. This sample is part of a study of blood T cell repertoires in COVID-19. This CDR3 comprises 15 residues. Germline CDR1 reads MNHEY; CDR2 reads SMNVEV (reference sequence). V gave up 6 bases and J gave up 2 bases, with 16 bases separating them. Assay used: immunoSEQ multiplex PCR; TCRdb lists only in-frame clones, some missing. Found here are a few hundred thousand clones, 85% to 90% of them singletons; the top ten hold less than 4.5%. Sequenced input: peripheral blood. The chain recombines TRBV27 with TRBJ1-2; the D is unclear. The receptor was derived from a middle-aged man with acute or convalescent COVID-19. The CDR3 DNA is TGTGCCAGCAGCACAGTGGTAGAGGGCAACTATGGCTACACCTTC. It codes for CASSTVVEGNYGYTF.